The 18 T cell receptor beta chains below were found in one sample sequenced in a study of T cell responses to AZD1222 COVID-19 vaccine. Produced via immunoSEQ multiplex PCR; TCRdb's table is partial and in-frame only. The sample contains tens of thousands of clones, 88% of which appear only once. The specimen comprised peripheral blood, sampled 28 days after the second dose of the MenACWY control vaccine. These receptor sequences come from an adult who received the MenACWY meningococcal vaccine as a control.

This CDR3 reads CASSRTGEGGNTEAFF. The CDR3 bases are TGTGCCAGCAGTAGGACAGGGGAGGGAGGGAACACTGAAGCTTTCTTT. V is TRBV5-6 and J is TRBJ1-1; 9 bases agree with TRBD1. CDR3 length: 16 amino acids. The germline CDR1 and CDR2 sequences are SGHDT and YYEEEE. The ends lost 5 bases at V and 1 base at J; junction bases unmatched: 9.

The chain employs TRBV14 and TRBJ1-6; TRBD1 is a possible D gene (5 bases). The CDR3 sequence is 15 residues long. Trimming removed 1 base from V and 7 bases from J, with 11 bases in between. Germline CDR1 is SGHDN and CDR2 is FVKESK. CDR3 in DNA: TGTGCCAGCAGCCAAGCGAGAGGGACGAATTCACCCCTCCACTTT. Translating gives CASSQARGTNSPLHF.

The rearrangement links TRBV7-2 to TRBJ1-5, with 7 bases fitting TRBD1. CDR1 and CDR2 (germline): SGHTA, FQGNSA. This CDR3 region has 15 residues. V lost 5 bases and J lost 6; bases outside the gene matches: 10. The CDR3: CASSLQGQGLQPQHF. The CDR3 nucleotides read TGTGCCAGCAGCCTACAGGGGCAGGGGCTTCAGCCCCAGCATTTT. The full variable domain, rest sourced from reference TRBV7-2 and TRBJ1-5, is GAGVSQSPSNKVTEKGKDVELRCDPISGHTALYWYRQSLGQGLEFLIYFQGNSAPDKSGLPSDRFSAERTGGSVSTLTIQRTQQEDSAVYLCASSLQGQGLQPQHFGDGTRLSIL.

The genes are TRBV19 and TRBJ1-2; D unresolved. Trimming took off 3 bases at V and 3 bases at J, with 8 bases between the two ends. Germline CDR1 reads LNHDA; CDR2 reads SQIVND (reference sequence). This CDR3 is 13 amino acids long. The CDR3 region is CASSIDEDYGYTF. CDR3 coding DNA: TGTGCCAGTAGTATCGACGAGGACTATGGCTACACCTTC.

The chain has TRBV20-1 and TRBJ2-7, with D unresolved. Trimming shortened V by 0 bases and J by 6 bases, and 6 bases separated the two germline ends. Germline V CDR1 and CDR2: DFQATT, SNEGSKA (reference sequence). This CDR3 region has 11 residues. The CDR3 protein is CSARDRAEQYF. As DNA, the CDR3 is TGCAGTGCTAGAGATCGGGCCGAGCAGTACTTC.

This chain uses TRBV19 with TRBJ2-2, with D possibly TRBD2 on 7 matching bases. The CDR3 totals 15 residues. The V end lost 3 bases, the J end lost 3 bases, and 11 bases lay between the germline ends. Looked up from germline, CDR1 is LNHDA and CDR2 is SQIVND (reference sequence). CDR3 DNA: TGTGCCAGTAGTATGTTAGGGGGGGACACCGGGGAGCTGTTTTTT. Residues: CASSMLGGDTGELFF.

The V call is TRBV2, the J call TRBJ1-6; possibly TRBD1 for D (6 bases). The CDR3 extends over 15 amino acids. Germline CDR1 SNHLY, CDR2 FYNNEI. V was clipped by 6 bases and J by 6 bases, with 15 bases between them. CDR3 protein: CASRADRRGNSPLHF. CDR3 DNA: TGTGCCAGCAGGGCCGACAGGCGGGGTAATTCACCCCTCCACTTT.

CDR3 sequence: CATSSIGDRGEKLFF. CDR3 bases: TGTGCCACCAGCAGTATTGGGGACAGGGGAGAAAAACTGTTTTTT. The gene calls are TRBV15 and TRBJ1-4; 10 nucleotides match TRBD1. The junction had 6 bases not matched to a gene; V was cut back by 3 bases and J by 8 bases. CDR3 length equals 15 residues. Germline assignment: CDR1 LNHNV and CDR2 YYDKDF (reference sequence).

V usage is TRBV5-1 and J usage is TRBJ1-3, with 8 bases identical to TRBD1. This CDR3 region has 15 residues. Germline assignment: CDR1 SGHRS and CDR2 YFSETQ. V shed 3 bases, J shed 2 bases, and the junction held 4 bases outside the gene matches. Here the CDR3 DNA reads TGCGCCAGCAGCTCGACAGGGGATCCTGGAAACACCATATATTTT. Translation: CASSSTGDPGNTIYF.

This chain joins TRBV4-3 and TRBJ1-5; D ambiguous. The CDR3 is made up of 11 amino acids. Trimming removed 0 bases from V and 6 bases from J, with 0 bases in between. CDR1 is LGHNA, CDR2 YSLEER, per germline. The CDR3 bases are TGCGCCAGCAGCCAAGATCAGCCCCAGCATTTT. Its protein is CASSQDQPQHF.

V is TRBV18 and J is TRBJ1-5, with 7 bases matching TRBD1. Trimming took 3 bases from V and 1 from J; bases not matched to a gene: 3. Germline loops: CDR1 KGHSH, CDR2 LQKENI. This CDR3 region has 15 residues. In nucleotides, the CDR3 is TGTGCCAGCTCACCGACAGGGAGCAGCAATCAGCCCCAGCATTTT. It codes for CASSPTGSSNQPQHF.

CDR3 amino acids: CASLQAPGGNTEAFF. For the CDR3, the DNA is TGTGCCAGTCTCCAAGCGCCAGGGGGAAACACTGAAGCTTTCTTT. This sequence joins TRBV19 and TRBJ1-1; 7 bases agree with TRBD1. The CDR3 runs 15 residues. The V gene end was trimmed by 8 bases and the J gene end by 2 bases; junction bases not matched to a gene: 11. Germline V CDR1 and CDR2: LNHDA, SQIVND (reference sequence).

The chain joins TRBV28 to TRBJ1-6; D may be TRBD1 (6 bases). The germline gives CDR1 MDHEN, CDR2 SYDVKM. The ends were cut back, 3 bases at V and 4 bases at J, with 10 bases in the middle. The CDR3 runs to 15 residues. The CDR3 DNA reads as TGTGCCAGCAGTTTCCAAGGACAGTATAATTCACCCCTCCACTTT. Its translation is CASSFQGQYNSPLHF.

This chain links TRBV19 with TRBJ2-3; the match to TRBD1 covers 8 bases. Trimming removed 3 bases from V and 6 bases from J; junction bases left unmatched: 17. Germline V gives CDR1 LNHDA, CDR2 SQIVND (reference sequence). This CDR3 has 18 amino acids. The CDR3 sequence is CASSMDHGQGVESDTQYF. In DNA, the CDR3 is TGTGCCAGTAGTATGGACCACGGACAGGGAGTGGAATCGGATACGCAGTATTTT.

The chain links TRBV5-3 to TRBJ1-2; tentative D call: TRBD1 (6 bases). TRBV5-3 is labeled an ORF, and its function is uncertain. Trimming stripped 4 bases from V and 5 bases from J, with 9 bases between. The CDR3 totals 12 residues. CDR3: CARSTGQYGYTF. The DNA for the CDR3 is TGTGCCAGAAGCACTGGACAGTATGGCTACACCTTC.

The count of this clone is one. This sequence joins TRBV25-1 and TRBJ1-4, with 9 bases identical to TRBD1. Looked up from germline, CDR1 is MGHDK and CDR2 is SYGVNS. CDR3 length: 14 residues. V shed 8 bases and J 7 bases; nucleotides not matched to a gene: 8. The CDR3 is CASQTGTGSEKLFF. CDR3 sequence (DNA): TGTGCCAGCCAGACCGGGACAGGGAGTGAAAAACTGTTTTTT.

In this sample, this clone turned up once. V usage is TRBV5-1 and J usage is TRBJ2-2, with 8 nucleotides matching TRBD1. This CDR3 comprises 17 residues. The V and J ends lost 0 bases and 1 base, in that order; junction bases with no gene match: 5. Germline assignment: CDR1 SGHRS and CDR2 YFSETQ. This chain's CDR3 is CASSLGGQVRNTGELFF. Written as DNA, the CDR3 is TGCGCCAGCAGCTTGGGGGGACAGGTCCGGAACACCGGGGAGCTGTTTTTT.

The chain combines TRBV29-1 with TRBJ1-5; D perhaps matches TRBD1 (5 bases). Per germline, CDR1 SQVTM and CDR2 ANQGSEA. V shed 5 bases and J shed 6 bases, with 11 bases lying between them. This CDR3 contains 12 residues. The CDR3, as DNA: TGCAGCGTTAGCGGGGCGGGTCAGCCCCAGCATTTT. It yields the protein CSVSGAGQPQHF.